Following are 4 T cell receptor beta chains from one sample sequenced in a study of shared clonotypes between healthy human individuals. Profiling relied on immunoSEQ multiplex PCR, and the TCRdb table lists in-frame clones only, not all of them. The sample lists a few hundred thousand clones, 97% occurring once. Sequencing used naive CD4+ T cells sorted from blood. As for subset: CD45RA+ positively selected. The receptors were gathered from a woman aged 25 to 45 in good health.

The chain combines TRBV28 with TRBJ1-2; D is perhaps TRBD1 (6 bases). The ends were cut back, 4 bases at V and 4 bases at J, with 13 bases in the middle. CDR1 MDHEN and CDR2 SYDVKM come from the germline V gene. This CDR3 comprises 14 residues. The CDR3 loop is CASSYRGRPYGYTF. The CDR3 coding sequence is TGTGCCAGCAGTTATCGGGGGCGCCCCTATGGCTACACCTTC.

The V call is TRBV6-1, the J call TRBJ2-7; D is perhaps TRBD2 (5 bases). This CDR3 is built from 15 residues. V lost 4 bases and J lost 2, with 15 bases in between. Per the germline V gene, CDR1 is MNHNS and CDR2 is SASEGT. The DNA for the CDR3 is TGTGCCAGCAGTGGGGCGAGGGCGGGCGCCTACGAGCAGTACTTC. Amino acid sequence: CASSGARAGAYEQYF.

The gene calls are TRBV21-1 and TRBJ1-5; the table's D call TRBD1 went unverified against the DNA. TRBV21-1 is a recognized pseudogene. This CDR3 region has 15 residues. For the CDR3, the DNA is TGTGCCACCTACCCGACAGGGGGTATCAATCAGCCCCAGCATTTT. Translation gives CATYPTGGINQPQHF.

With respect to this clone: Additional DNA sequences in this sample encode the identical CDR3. In DNA form, the CDR3 reads TGTGCCAGCAGTCTCGAGGGTGGCTACACCTTC. It encodes CASSLEGGYTF. The gene calls are TRBV28 and TRBJ1-2; D not resolved. The CDR3 is 11 residues long. The germline gives CDR1 MDHEN, CDR2 SYDVKM. Trimming left V 5 bases short and J 7 bases short, with 8 bases between.